Included here is one T cell receptor beta chain sequence, with context. The sample belongs to a study of T cells in localized non-small cell lung cancer. The CDR3 loop spans 16 amino acids. The V gene end was trimmed by 1 base and the J gene end by 2 bases; junction bases not matched to a gene: 5. In germline, CDR1 is MGHRA, CDR2 YSYEKL. The method was immunoSEQ multiplex PCR; TCRdb's version includes in-frame clones alone and lacks a portion of them. The table lists 1,500 to 2,000 clones, more than 20% of them singletons. V gene TRBV4-1 combines with J gene TRBJ2-7; 10 bases are shared with TRBD1. The clonotype originates from a woman between 40 and 69 years old with stage III lung adenocarcinoma. Specimen: lung tumor tissue, collected before any cancer treatment. This CDR3 is CASSQVGGTGAYEQYF. CDR3 nucleotides: TGCGCCAGCAGCCAAGTGGGCGGGACAGGGGCCTACGAGCAGTACTTC.